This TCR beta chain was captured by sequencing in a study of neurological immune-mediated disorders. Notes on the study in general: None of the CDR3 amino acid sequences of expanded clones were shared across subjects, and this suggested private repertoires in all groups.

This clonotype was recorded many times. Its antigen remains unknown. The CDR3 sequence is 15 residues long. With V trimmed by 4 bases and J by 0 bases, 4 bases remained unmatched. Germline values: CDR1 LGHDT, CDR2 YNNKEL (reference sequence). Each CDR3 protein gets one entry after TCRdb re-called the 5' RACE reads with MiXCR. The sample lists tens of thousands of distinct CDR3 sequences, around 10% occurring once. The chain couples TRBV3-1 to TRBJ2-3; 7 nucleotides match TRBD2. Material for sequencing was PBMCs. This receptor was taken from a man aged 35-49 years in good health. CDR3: CASSPARGSTDTQYF. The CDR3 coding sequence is TGTGCCAGCAGCCCCGCGCGGGGGAGCACAGATACGCAGTATTTT.